A single sample is the source of the 25 T cell receptor beta chains below, sequenced in a study of T cell repertoires in cytomegalovirus infection. Their antigen targets remain unknown. MiXCR, applied by TCRdb to the reads, yields one record per CDR3 protein. This table has 650,000 to 900,000 distinct CDR3 sequences, under 35% appearing once. The sample was cultured CD8+ T cells from PBMCs, taken from culture after CMV antigen stimulation. The receptors derive from a human donor in good health (CMV status not recorded). Some clones in this sample may be carry-over from other donors' samples.

This chain links TRBV7-9 with TRBJ1-2; D gene uncertain. The CDR3 contains 14 residues. Germline V gene sequence: CDR1 SEHNR, CDR2 FQNEAQ (reference sequence). The germline V and J ends were trimmed by 1 base and 7 bases, with 13 bases remaining between them. This CDR3 reads CASSLGLGTAGYTF. The DNA of the CDR3 is TGTGCCAGCAGCTTAGGTTTGGGTACTGCTGGCTACACCTTC.

This clonotype has just a few counts. The CDR3 DNA follows: TGTGCCAGCAGCTTAGGGTCCCAGAATCAGGCAGATACGCAGTATTTT. Its protein product is CASSLGSQNQADTQYF. The rearrangement joins TRBV7-9 to TRBJ2-3; D is uncertain. CDR3 length: 16 residues. V was clipped by 1 base and J by 4 bases, with 15 bases between them. Germline loops: CDR1 SEHNR, CDR2 FQNEAQ (reference sequence). The full variable domain, in which reference TRBV7-9 and TRBJ2-3 provide the parts outside the CDR3, is DTGVSQNPRHKITKRGQNVTFRCDPISEHNRLYWYRQTLGQGPEFLTYFQNEAQLEKSRLLSDRFSAERPKGSFSTLEIQRTEQGDSAMYLCASSLGSQNQADTQYFGPGTRLTVL.

J is TRBJ2-7 and V is TRBV28; TRBD1 is a possible D gene (5 bases). CDR1 is MDHEN and CDR2 is SYDVKM in the germline V gene. The CDR3 covers 15 residues. The germline V and J ends were trimmed by 4 bases and 1 base, with 14 bases remaining between them. CDR3 bases: TGTGCCAGCAGTTCCCGACAGCAATCATCCTACGAGCAGTACGTC. This encodes CASSSRQQSSYEQYV.

This clonotype was counted between two and nine times. V gene TRBV6-5 combines with J gene TRBJ1-2, with 9 positions matching TRBD1. V trimming: 0 bases; J trimming: 10 bases; junction bases outside the gene matches: 6. The CDR3 length is 14 residues. Germline CDR1 is MNHEY and CDR2 is SVGAGI. The CDR3 spells CASSYSGQGVDYTF. CDR3 nucleotide sequence: TGTGCCAGCAGTTACTCGGGACAGGGAGTTGACTACACCTTC.

The chain couples TRBV20-1 to TRBJ2-2, with D perhaps matching TRBD2 (5 bases). Germline V lookup: CDR1 DFQATT, CDR2 SNEGSKA (reference sequence). CDR3 length: 15 amino acids. Deletions cut 0 bases from V and 1 base from J, with 9 bases between. The CDR3 DNA reads TGCAGTGCTAGAGATTGGACTGAGAACACCGGGGAGCTGTTTTTT. Amino acid sequence: CSARDWTENTGELFF.

The rearrangement uses TRBV19 and TRBJ1-1; no firm D call. V was trimmed by 2 bases and J by 1 base, leaving 11 bases between them. The CDR3 has 15 residues. CDR1 and CDR2 (germline): LNHDA, SQIVND (reference sequence). The CDR3 DNA reads TGTGCCAGTAGTATATACACCAGGCCGAACACTGAAGCTTTCTTT. It translates to CASSIYTRPNTEAFF.

This clonotype has only a few counts. This chain joins TRBV11-3 and TRBJ2-3; D is ambiguous. V lost 8 bases to trimming and J lost 8 bases, with 8 bases between them. Germline lookup yields CDR1 SGHNT and CDR2 YENEEA. CDR3 length: 10 amino acids. CDR3: CASFRSTQYF. The CDR3 DNA sequence: TGTGCCAGCTTCCGTAGTACGCAGTATTTT.

This clonotype was observed at least ten times. DNA for the CDR3: TGTGCCAGCAGCTTGGTGACAGGATCCTACGAGCAGTACTTC. Amino acid sequence: CASSLVTGSYEQYF. The chain recombines TRBV7-2 with TRBJ2-7; D perhaps matches TRBD1 (6 bases). V lost 3 bases to trimming and J lost 1 base, with 10 bases between them. This CDR3 spans 14 amino acids. Per germline, CDR1 SGHTA and CDR2 FQGNSA.

This clonotype has a count of ten or more. V gene TRBV7-2 combines with J gene TRBJ2-1, with D possibly matching TRBD2 (6 bases). The V gene's germline CDR1 is SGHTA and CDR2 FQGNSA. The CDR3 is 15 residues long. V shed 0 bases and J shed 6 bases, with 12 bases lying between them. CDR3 sequence reads: CASSLARLGLNEQFF. The CDR3 DNA reads as TGTGCCAGCAGCTTAGCGAGGTTGGGACTCAATGAGCAGTTCTTC.

In its sample, this clonotype was seen a few times. This rearrangement joins TRBV27 to TRBJ1-5; D gene uncertain. From germline, CDR1 is MNHEY and CDR2 SMNVEV (reference sequence). Between the trimmed V and J ends, which lost 6 bases and 5 bases, there was a span of 8 bases. The CDR3 consists of 12 residues. The CDR3 loop is CASRGGHQPQHF. In DNA form, the CDR3 reads TGTGCCAGCAGGGGAGGGCATCAGCCCCAGCATTTT.

The CDR3 bases are TGTGCCAGCAGTTTCGGGCTAGCTGGCGATGAGCAGTTCTTC. Amino acids: CASSFGLAGDEQFF. The chain has TRBV12-3 or TRBV12-4 and TRBJ2-1; TRBD2 might be the D (5 bases). The CDR3 has 14 residues. V lost 3 bases and J lost 8, with 14 bases in between.

This clonotype was counted at least ten times. The V gene is TRBV7-9, the J gene TRBJ2-7; D may be TRBD1 (7 bases). Trimming pared 4 bases from V and 1 base from J, leaving 17 bases between. CDR3 length: 16 amino acids. Germline CDR1 is SEHNR and CDR2 is FQNEAQ (reference sequence). The CDR3 sequence: CASSSPRAGGSYEQYF. The CDR3 coding sequence is TGTGCCAGCAGCTCACCTCGTGCAGGGGGGTCCTACGAGCAGTACTTC.

In this sample, this clonotype turned up a few times. CDR3 loop: CASGRDRDDEQYF. The DNA of the CDR3 is TGTGCCAGCGGCCGGGACAGGGACGACGAGCAGTACTTC. The J gene is TRBJ2-7, the V gene TRBV28; 9 positions agree with TRBD1. Per germline, CDR1 MDHEN and CDR2 SYDVKM. The CDR3 consists of 13 residues. V lost 8 bases, J lost 5 bases, and 7 bases stayed unmatched.

Many counts were recorded for this clonotype. This chain connects TRBV20-1 to TRBJ2-2; the D call may be TRBD1 or TRBD2 (6 bases each). V lost 0 bases and J lost 1, with 12 bases in between. The CDR3 is made up of 16 amino acids. Germline loops: CDR1 DFQATT, CDR2 SNEGSKA (reference sequence). As DNA, the CDR3 is TGCAGTGCTAGAGATTTCAGGGGAGGGAACACCGGGGAGCTGTTTTTT. Encoded protein: CSARDFRGGNTGELFF.

The table lists this clonotype with many counts. The rearrangement links TRBV7-8 to TRBJ2-1; D ambiguous. Germline V CDR1 and CDR2: SGHVS, FQNEAQ. CDR3 length: 12 residues. V lost 5 bases and J 4 bases, leaving 6 bases between the germline ends. The CDR3: CASSPTYNEQFF. The CDR3 DNA follows: TGTGCCAGCAGCCCCACATACAATGAGCAGTTCTTC.

The chain uses TRBV7-4 and TRBJ2-3; TRBD2 might be the D (5 bases). This CDR3 has 14 residues. From germline, CDR1 is SGHVT and CDR2 SQSDAQ. V was shortened by 6 bases and J by 3 bases, with 13 bases between the two germline ends. The CDR3 bases are TGTGCCAGCAGACCTGGGAGTCGGACAGATACGCAGTATTTT. The encoded protein is CASRPGSRTDTQYF.

This clonotype came up many times. This sequence joins TRBV7-9 and TRBJ2-5; 9 bases line up with TRBD2. Per the germline V gene, CDR1 is SEHNR and CDR2 is FQNEAQ (reference sequence). Trimming took 6 bases from V and 5 from J; bases not matched to a gene: 13. The CDR3 totals 16 residues. In DNA form, the CDR3 reads TGTGCCAGCAGTTTTAACCCCGGACTAGCGTTGGAGACCCAGTACTTC. Residues: CASSFNPGLALETQYF.

This clonotype showed up just a few times. V usage is TRBV6-2 or TRBV6-3 and J usage is TRBJ1-5, with 8 bases identical to TRBD1. The length of the CDR3 is 14 residues. Germline loops: CDR1 MNHEY, CDR2 SVGEGT. Trimming at V came to 6 bases and at J to 6 bases, leaving 7 bases not matched to a gene. CDR3 sequence (DNA): TGTGCCAGCAGGGCCGGGACAGGAGTTCAGCCCCAGCATTTT. Its translation: CASRAGTGVQPQHF.

V is TRBV18 and J is TRBJ1-2, with 9 bases aligning to TRBD1. This CDR3 is built from 14 residues. Germline V gene sequence: CDR1 KGHSH, CDR2 LQKENI. The V gene end was trimmed by 4 bases and the J gene end by 6 bases; junction bases not matched to a gene: 6. Here the CDR3 reads CASSRGQGRHGYTF. The CDR3 DNA is TGTGCCAGCTCACGGGGACAGGGTCGTCATGGCTACACCTTC.

The chain recombines TRBV15 with TRBJ1-5; maybe TRBD1 (6 bases). Germline V gene data show CDR1 as LNHNV and CDR2 as YYDKDF (reference sequence). The CDR3 sequence is 15 residues long. Trimming took off 0 bases at V and 9 bases at J, with 15 bases between the two ends. The CDR3 DNA follows: TGTGCCACCAGCAGAGATTTAGCGAACAGGGTGCCCCAGCATTTT. Encoded protein: CATSRDLANRVPQHF.

This clonotype has a handful of counts. The J gene is TRBJ2-4, the V gene TRBV19, with D tentatively TRBD1 (6 bases). Germline V lookup: CDR1 LNHDA, CDR2 SQIVND (reference sequence). Between the trimmed V and J ends, which lost 6 bases and 8 bases, there was a span of 14 bases. The CDR3 sequence is 13 residues long. The CDR3 region has the DNA TGTGCCAGTAGGGCAACAGGGTGGGACATTCAGTACTTC. Translating it yields CASRATGWDIQYF.

This clonotype appeared a few times. V and J are TRBV12-3 or TRBV12-4 and TRBJ2-2; 11 nucleotides line up with TRBD1. V was clipped by 3 bases and J by 3 bases; unmatched bases: 3. CDR3 length: 16 amino acids. In nucleotides, the CDR3 is TGTGCCAGCAGTTTCTGGACAGGGGGCGACACCGGGGAGCTGTTTTTT. Its protein product is CASSFWTGGDTGELFF.

The J gene is TRBJ2-3, the V gene TRBV6-2 or TRBV6-3; D is perhaps TRBD1 (6 bases). Germline CDR1 is MNHEY and CDR2 is SVGEGT. The CDR3 is 17 amino acids. With 2 bases removed from V and 2 bases from J, the gap between germline ends came to 17 bases. The CDR3 bases are TGTGCCAGCAGTTACATTGGGCAGGGGCCTCCCACAGATACGCAGTATTTT. It codes for CASSYIGQGPPTDTQYF.

The sample holds a few counts of this clonotype. The chain couples TRBV5-1 to TRBJ1-1; a possible D gene is TRBD1 (6 bases). The ends were cut back, 0 bases at V and 1 base at J, with 13 bases in the middle. Germline-derived CDR1 and CDR2 are SGHRS and YFSETQ. The CDR3 consists of 16 residues. The CDR3 region has the DNA TGCGCCAGCAGCTTGGTGGGACACGGACCGAACACTGAAGCTTTCTTT. The encoded protein is CASSLVGHGPNTEAFF.

This clonotype came up a few times. The genes are TRBV6-6 and TRBJ2-7; D call uncertain. The CDR3 consists of 13 residues. The ends were cut back, 8 bases at V and 0 bases at J, with 11 bases in the middle. Per the germline V gene, CDR1 is MNHNY and CDR2 is SVGAGI (reference sequence). CDR3 sequence (DNA): TGTGCCAGCGTCGACAAAAACTCCTACGAGCAGTACGTC. Its protein product is CASVDKNSYEQYV.